This TCR beta chain was obtained from a study of Ad26.COV2.S vaccination and SARS-CoV-2 variants. For the study at large: As a participant in COV1001, the donor was in the Ad26.COV2.S trial arm. Dosing was one shot or two shots 56 days apart.

Treatment denoted: around 19 received Ad26.COV2.S at low or high dose, single or two shots; about 5 received placebo; per-sample allocation not given. Sampling took place 63 days after the first vaccine or placebo injection. Some clones are missing from TCRdb's copy, which holds only in-frame ones; the method was immunoSEQ multiplex PCR. The repertoire includes 360,000 or so clones, 89% of them detected once, and 1.9% sits in the top ten. The TCR comes from a person between 18 and 65 years old who received the Ad26.COV2.S COVID-19 vaccine or a placebo. This sample comprised peripheral blood, obtained in a trial of Ad26.COV2.S vaccine versus placebo.

CDR3 in amino acids: CASSSAGLAIYEQYF. DNA of the CDR3: TGTGCCAGCAGCTCAGCGGGACTAGCGATATACGAGCAGTACTTC. This chain joins TRBV5-4 and TRBJ2-7, with 10 bases that match TRBD2. This CDR3 is 15 amino acids long. Germline V lookup: CDR1 SGHNT, CDR2 YYREEE (reference sequence). Trimming took 3 bases from V and 4 from J; bases not matched to a gene: 7.